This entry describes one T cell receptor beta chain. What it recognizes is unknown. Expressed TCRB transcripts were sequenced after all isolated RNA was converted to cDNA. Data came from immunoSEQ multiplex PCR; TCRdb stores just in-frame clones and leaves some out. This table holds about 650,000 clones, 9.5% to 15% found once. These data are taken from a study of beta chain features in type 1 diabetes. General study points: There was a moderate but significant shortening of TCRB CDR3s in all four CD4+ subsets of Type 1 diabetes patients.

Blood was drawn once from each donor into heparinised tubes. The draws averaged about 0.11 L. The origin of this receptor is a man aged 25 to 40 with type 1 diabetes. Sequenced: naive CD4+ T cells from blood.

CDR3 residues: CASSPLAGYTGELFF. The CDR3 region has the DNA TGTGCCAGCTCACCCCTAGCGGGGTACACCGGGGAGCTGTTTTTT. The V call is TRBV18, the J call TRBJ2-2; 9 bases line up with TRBD2. The ends lost 3 bases at V and 3 bases at J; junction bases unmatched: 2. Germline CDR1 and CDR2: KGHSH and LQKENI. The CDR3 runs 15 residues.